This T cell receptor beta chain originates from a study of CD8+ T cells in alopecia areata. Deletions cut 4 bases from V and 7 bases from J, with 14 bases between. In germline, CDR1 is MGHRA, CDR2 YSYEKL. This CDR3 has 15 amino acids. Described treatment: oral pan-JAK inhibitor, 5-10 mg twice daily. Following RNA extraction, reverse transcription yielded cDNA that acted as the sequencing template. Clones were sequenced by immunoSEQ multiplex PCR, and TCRdb holds only the in-frame ones, with some missing. The table includes 200,000 to 250,000 clones, about two fifths detected once. Sequenced here: CD4+ T cells sorted from blood, sampled at approximately week 30, from a patient treated with tofacitinib. The chain joins TRBV4-1 to TRBJ1-6, with D uncertain. The clonotype was recovered from a human donor with alopecia areata. CDR3 protein: CASSLSGSSNSPLHF. CDR3 coding DNA: TGCGCCAGCAGCCTCAGTGGCAGTTCAAATTCACCCCTCCACTTT.